A single sample is the source of the 30 T cell receptor beta chains below, sequenced in a study of T cells after yellow fever vaccination. TCRdb called the 5' RACE reads again in MiXCR, with one record for every CDR3 protein. The sample records just under 600,000 distinct CDR3 sequences, less than 15% being singletons. Sequenced here: PBMCs, sampled on the day of the yellow fever booster vaccination. Source of these receptors: a man aged 25 to 40 who received the YFV17D yellow fever vaccine.

V usage is TRBV12-3 or TRBV12-4 and J usage is TRBJ2-5, with D possibly being TRBD2 (6 bases). V was clipped by 3 bases and J by 5 bases, with 10 bases between them. The CDR3 contains 13 residues. CDR3 in amino acids: CASSLDYRETQYF. CDR3 nucleotide sequence: TGTGCCAGCAGTTTGGACTATCGGGAGACCCAGTACTTC.

The chain couples TRBV5-4 to TRBJ2-2, with 10 bases that match TRBD2. V lost 3 bases, J lost 5 bases, and 7 bases stayed unmatched. The CDR3 is made up of 16 amino acids. Germline CDR1 reads SGHNT; CDR2 reads YYREEE (reference sequence). CDR3 loop: CASSSEREGPTGELFF. Written as DNA, the CDR3 is TGTGCCAGCAGCTCTGAGCGGGAGGGCCCGACCGGGGAGCTGTTTTTT.

The rearrangement joins TRBV20-1 to TRBJ2-3; D possibly uses TRBD1 or TRBD2 (5 bases each). The CDR3 totals 12 residues. V was cut by 5 bases and J by 1 base, with 7 bases left in between. The V gene's germline CDR1 is DFQATT and CDR2 SNEGSKA (reference sequence). The CDR3 DNA reads TGCAGTGCTTGGGACGGCACAGATACGCAGTATTTT. Translating gives CSAWDGTDTQYF.

This clonotype occurred a few times. This chain uses TRBV10-3 with TRBJ2-1; 7 bases fit TRBD2. The CDR3 consists of 14 residues. CDR1 and CDR2 from the germline V gene are ENHRY and SYGVKD. With V trimmed by 2 bases and J by 6 bases, 4 bases remained unmatched. CDR3 nucleotides: TGTGCCATCAGTGAGGGGGGACTAATCAATGAGCAGTTCTTC. It translates to CAISEGGLINEQFF.

CDR3 loop: CASSYTPGLAGRYEQYF. The CDR3 DNA sequence: TGTGCCAGCAGTTACACCCCGGGACTAGCGGGAAGGTACGAGCAGTACTTC. V is TRBV6-5 and J is TRBJ2-7, with 13 positions matching TRBD2. Unmatched junction bases numbered 8, after V lost 2 bases and J lost 4 bases. The germline V gene has CDR1 MNHEY and CDR2 SVGAGI. The CDR3 is 17 residues long.

This clonotype has more than one count but fewer than ten. CDR3 DNA sequence: TGTGCCAGCAGCCTACAGGAGGCTCAGCCCCAGCATTTT. As protein: CASSLQEAQPQHF. The chain recombines TRBV7-2 with TRBJ1-5; TRBD1 is a possible D gene (5 bases). Trimming took off 5 bases at V and 6 bases at J, with 11 bases between the two ends. Germline CDR1 reads SGHTA; CDR2 reads FQGNSA. This CDR3 is built from 13 residues.

The chain combines TRBV7-9 with TRBJ2-2; D ambiguous. The V gene's germline CDR1 is SEHNR and CDR2 FQNEAQ (reference sequence). CDR3 length: 17 residues. The ends were cut back, 1 base at V and 2 bases at J, with 14 bases in the middle. CDR3 DNA: TGTGCCAGCAGCTTAGAATCGCCTCAGTTTAACACCGGGGAGCTGTTTTTT. Amino acids: CASSLESPQFNTGELFF.

Only a few counts were recorded for this clonotype. The chain recombines TRBV5-1 with TRBJ2-7; D remains unclear. V was pared by 1 base and J by 4 bases, with 9 bases between. CDR1 is SGHRS and CDR2 is YFSETQ in the germline V gene. This CDR3 region has 13 residues. The CDR3 DNA reads TGCGCCAGCAGCTTGTTCAGCTGGTACGAGCAGTACTTC. Translated, it gives CASSLFSWYEQYF.

This clonotype was observed a handful of times. CDR3 in DNA: TGTGCCAGCAGCGACGTCCTTTCAGATACGCAGTATTTT. This encodes CASSDVLSDTQYF. V is TRBV7-8 and J is TRBJ2-3, with D unclear. CDR3 length: 13 amino acids. Trimming shortened V by 5 bases and J by 4 bases, and 10 bases separated the two germline ends. From germline, CDR1 is SGHVS and CDR2 FQNEAQ.

This clonotype was seen a few times. V usage is TRBV27 and J usage is TRBJ2-1; D might be TRBD2 (6 bases). Germline loops: CDR1 MNHEY, CDR2 SMNVEV (reference sequence). This CDR3 has 15 amino acids. Trimming took off 2 bases at V and 3 bases at J, with 11 bases between the two ends. DNA for the CDR3: TGTGCCAGCAGTTTACGGACTAACAACTACAATGAGCAGTTCTTC. Translated, it gives CASSLRTNNYNEQFF.

This clonotype was counted between two and nine times. V and J are TRBV6-5 and TRBJ2-1; 8 nucleotides match TRBD2. V lost 4 bases to trimming and J lost 10 bases; unmatched junction nucleotides: 15. The length of the CDR3 is 16 residues. Germline V gene data show CDR1 as MNHEY and CDR2 as SVGAGI. The CDR3 nucleotides read TGTGCCAGCAGTTCTCATGGGACTAGGGTCGCGGACGAGCAGTTCTTC. As protein: CASSSHGTRVADEQFF.

The gene calls are TRBV28 and TRBJ2-7, with 8 positions matching TRBD1. Germline CDR1 and CDR2: MDHEN and SYDVKM. V lost 6 bases and J lost 3; bases outside the gene matches: 7. This CDR3 spans 14 amino acids. CDR3 DNA sequence: TGTGCCAGCAGGCGACAGGGGAGTCTCTACGAGCAGTACTTC. Its protein is CASRRQGSLYEQYF. Combining the CDR3 with reference TRBV28 and TRBJ2-7 gives the whole variable domain DVKVTQSSRYLVKRTGEKVFLECVQDMDHENMFWYRQDPGLGLRLIYFSYDVKMKEKGDIPEGYSVSREKKERFSLILESASTNQTSMYLCASRRQGSLYEQYFGPGTRLTVT.

V usage is TRBV6-2 or TRBV6-3 and J usage is TRBJ1-1; D remains unclear. Germline lookup yields CDR1 MNHEY and CDR2 SVGEGT. CDR3 length equals 17 residues. V dropped 4 bases and J dropped 1 base, with 19 bases sitting between them. CDR3 residues: CASSFYSLSFGNTEAFF. The CDR3 DNA sequence: TGTGCCAGCAGTTTTTATTCATTGAGTTTCGGGAACACTGAAGCTTTCTTT.

This clonotype turned up a few times. The chain joins TRBV12-3 or TRBV12-4 to TRBJ2-6; D is perhaps TRBD1 (7 bases). The CDR3 has 19 amino acids. V was pared by 2 bases and J by 0 bases, with 17 bases between. CDR3 residues: CASSLPLGRGVSGANVLTF. The DNA of the CDR3 is TGTGCCAGCAGTTTACCTCTAGGCAGGGGGGTCTCTGGGGCCAACGTCCTGACTTTC.

This clonotype has just a few counts. The chain joins TRBV20-1 to TRBJ2-7; TRBD2 agrees at 9 bases. The germline V gene has CDR1 DFQATT and CDR2 SNEGSKA (reference sequence). Trimming at V came to 4 bases and at J to 5 bases, leaving 3 bases not matched to a gene. The CDR3 has 12 amino acids. The DNA of the CDR3 is TGCAGTGCTACGGGACTAGCCCACGAGCAGTACTTC. This gives the protein CSATGLAHEQYF.

The chain couples TRBV24-1 to TRBJ2-5; D might be TRBD1 (5 bases). Trimming shortened V by 2 bases and J by 5 bases, and 8 bases separated the two germline ends. This CDR3 contains 13 residues. Germline lookup yields CDR1 KGHDR and CDR2 SFDVKD. Here the CDR3 reads CATSDSGKETQYF. In DNA form, the CDR3 reads TGTGCCACCAGTGATTCAGGGAAGGAGACCCAGTACTTC.

Points on this clonotype: The junction and the germline gene differ at one end; a read error may be behind it. The genes are TRBV7-9 and TRBJ1-2, with D unclear. Germline V gene sequence: CDR1 SEHNR, CDR2 FQNEAQ (reference sequence). CDR3 size: 13 residues. CDR3 amino acids: CASSLVSDYGYTF. CDR3 nucleotide sequence: TGTGCCAGCAGCTTAGTCTCGGACTACGGCTACACCTTC.

The chain is built from TRBV7-2 and TRBJ2-3; 8 bases are shared with TRBD2. The germline gives CDR1 SGHTA, CDR2 FQGNSA. The CDR3 is 16 amino acids. V trimming: 2 bases; J trimming: 0 bases; junction bases outside the gene matches: 4. CDR3 sequence: CASSLFGLASTDTQYF. The DNA of the CDR3 is TGTGCCAGCAGCTTATTCGGACTAGCCAGCACAGATACGCAGTATTTT. The full variable domain, in which reference TRBV7-2 and TRBJ2-3 provide the parts outside the CDR3, is GAGVSQSPSNKVTEKGKDVELRCDPISGHTALYWYRQSLGQGLEFLIYFQGNSAPDKSGLPSDRFSAERTGGSVSTLTIQRTQQEDSAVYLCASSLFGLASTDTQYFGPGTRLTVL.

This clonotype has a handful of counts. J is TRBJ2-2 and V is TRBV5-1, with D perhaps assigned TRBD1 or TRBD2 (5 bases each). The CDR3 is made up of 15 amino acids. CDR1 is SGHRS and CDR2 is YFSETQ in the germline V gene. V was cut by 0 bases and J by 5 bases, with 11 bases left in between. Here the CDR3 reads CASSLVSGSTGELFF. The CDR3 nucleotides read TGCGCCAGCAGCTTGGTATCAGGGAGTACCGGGGAGCTGTTTTTT.

The genes are TRBV7-9 and TRBJ2-1; TRBD2 might be the D (5 bases). V shed 7 bases and J shed 0 bases, with 10 bases lying between them. The germline V gene has CDR1 SEHNR and CDR2 FQNEAQ (reference sequence). This CDR3 spans 14 amino acids. CDR3 protein: CASTGTISYNEQFF. DNA for the CDR3: TGTGCCAGCACGGGAACGATCTCCTACAATGAGCAGTTCTTC.

Many counts were recorded for this clonotype. V is TRBV18 and J is TRBJ2-1; D ambiguous. Germline CDR1 is KGHSH and CDR2 is LQKENI. This CDR3 spans 15 amino acids. V lost 3 bases and J 0 bases, leaving 9 bases between the germline ends. CDR3 bases: TGTGCCAGCTCACCCGGCGGTAGCTCCTACAATGAGCAGTTCTTC. This sequence encodes CASSPGGSSYNEQFF.

The V call is TRBV3-1, the J call TRBJ2-2; D gene uncertain. There are 15 residues in the CDR3. The germline CDR1 and CDR2 sequences are LGHDT and YNNKEL (reference sequence). The V and J ends lost 0 bases and 1 base respectively, with 6 bases between them. The CDR3 is CASSQEWGNTGELFF. Here the CDR3 DNA reads TGTGCCAGCAGCCAAGAGTGGGGGAACACCGGGGAGCTGTTTTTT.

This chain joins TRBV6-5 and TRBJ2-1; 8 bases agree with TRBD1. There are 15 residues in the CDR3. With 3 bases clipped from V and 7 bases from J, the junction kept 8 bases outside the gene matches. Germline CDR1 and CDR2: MNHEY and SVGAGI. The CDR3 protein is CASSYGGQGRNEQFF. The CDR3 DNA reads TGTGCCAGCAGTTATGGTGGACAGGGACGGAATGAGCAGTTCTTC.

This clonotype was counted between two and nine times. The J gene is TRBJ2-5, the V gene TRBV11-2, with D perhaps TRBD2 (5 bases). V shed 5 bases and J shed 2 bases, with 15 bases lying between them. CDR1 and CDR2 from the germline V gene are SGHAT and FQNNGV. The CDR3 sequence is 15 residues long. CDR3 amino acids: CASSGSVGRQETQYF. The CDR3 nucleotides read TGTGCCAGCAGCGGGAGCGTGGGCAGGCAAGAGACCCAGTACTTC. Full variable domain (remainder filled in from reference TRBV11-2 and TRBJ2-5): EAGVAQSPRYKIIEKRQSVAFWCNPISGHATLYWYQQILGQGPKLLIQFQNNGVVDDSQLPKDRFSAERLKGVDSTLKIQPAKLEDSAVYLCASSGSVGRQETQYFGPGTRLLVL.

This clonotype appeared a few times. The chain uses TRBV1 and TRBJ2-7; TRBD2 reflects the table's D call only, with no check against the DNA. TRBV1 is designated a pseudogene. The CDR3 loop spans 15 amino acids. The CDR3: CTSSQGLAGYHEQYF. In DNA, the CDR3 is TGCACCAGCAGCCAAGGGCTAGCGGGGTACCACGAGCAGTACTTC.

The rearrangement uses TRBV5-1 and TRBJ2-1; possible D gene TRBD2, 5 bases. The CDR3 sequence is 14 residues long. CDR1 is SGHRS, CDR2 YFSETQ, per germline. Trimming left V 4 bases short and J 9 bases short, with 17 bases between. The DNA of the CDR3 is TGCGCCAGCAGCCCCCTAAGTAGAGAGGGTGAGCAGTTCTTC. This encodes CASSPLSREGEQFF. The complete variable domain, with remaining parts taken from reference TRBV5-1 and TRBJ2-1, reads KAGVTQTPRYLIKTRGQQVTLSCSPISGHRSVSWYQQTPGQGLQFLFEYFSETQRNKGNFPGRFSGRQFSNSRSEMNVSTLELGDSALYLCASSPLSREGEQFFGPGTRLTVL.

This clonotype was seen repeatedly, ten times or more. This chain links TRBV20-1 with TRBJ2-7; D may match TRBD1 or TRBD2 (5 bases each). The germline V and J ends were trimmed by 1 base and 5 bases, with 15 bases remaining between them. CDR1 and CDR2 from the germline V gene are DFQATT and SNEGSKA (reference sequence). CDR3 length: 14 amino acids. This CDR3 reads CSARGDGDPNEQYF. The CDR3 region has the DNA TGCAGTGCTAGAGGGGATGGGGACCCAAACGAGCAGTACTTC.

This clonotype was counted at least ten times. The rearrangement uses TRBV19 and TRBJ2-1, with D possibly TRBD2 on 5 matching bases. The CDR3 runs to 15 residues. Looked up from germline, CDR1 is LNHDA and CDR2 is SQIVND (reference sequence). Trimming removed 6 bases from V and 3 bases from J, with 15 bases in between. The CDR3 protein is CASSLGGLNYNEQFF. The CDR3 DNA reads TGTGCCAGTAGCTTGGGCGGGCTTAACTACAATGAGCAGTTCTTC. Full variable domain (rest looked up from reference TRBV19 and TRBJ2-1): DGGITQSPKYLFRKEGQNVTLSCEQNLNHDAMYWYRQDPGQGLRLIYYSQIVNDFQKGDIAEGYSVSREKKESFPLTVTSAQKNPTAFYLCASSLGGLNYNEQFFGPGTRLTVL.

The chain links TRBV5-4 to TRBJ1-2, with D uncertain. Germline V gene sequence: CDR1 SGHNT, CDR2 YYREEE (reference sequence). Trimming took off 4 bases at V and 1 base at J, with 11 bases between the two ends. The length of the CDR3 is 14 residues. The CDR3 sequence: CASSPDGFNYGYTF. CDR3 coding DNA: TGTGCCAGCAGCCCGGACGGATTTAACTATGGCTACACCTTC.

This clonotype showed up just a few times. The V call is TRBV6-1, the J call TRBJ2-7, with D perhaps being TRBD1 or TRBD2 (5 bases each). V lost 6 bases and J lost 3, with 18 bases in between. Germline-derived CDR1 and CDR2 are MNHNS and SASEGT. The CDR3 runs 15 residues. CDR3 sequence (DNA): TGTGCCAGCAGACGGGACGTTCTAACCCTCTACGAGCAGTACTTC. This translates into CASRRDVLTLYEQYF.